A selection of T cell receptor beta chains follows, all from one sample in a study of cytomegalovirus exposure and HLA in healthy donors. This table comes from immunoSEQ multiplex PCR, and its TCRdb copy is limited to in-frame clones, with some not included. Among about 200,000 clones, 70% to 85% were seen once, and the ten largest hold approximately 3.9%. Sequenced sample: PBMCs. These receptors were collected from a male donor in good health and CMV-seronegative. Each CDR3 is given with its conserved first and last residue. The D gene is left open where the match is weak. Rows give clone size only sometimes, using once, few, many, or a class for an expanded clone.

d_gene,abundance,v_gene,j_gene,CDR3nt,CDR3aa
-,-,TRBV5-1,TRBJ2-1,TGCGCCAGCAGCCCTCAAGGGGATGAGCAGTTCTTC,CASSPQGDEQFF
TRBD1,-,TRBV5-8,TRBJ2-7,TGTGCCAGCAGCTGGTTGGGGACAGGGACCTACGAGCAGTACTTC,CASSWLGTGTYEQYF
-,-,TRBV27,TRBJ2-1,TGTGCCAGCAGTCCGGGGTTCTCCTACAATGAGCAGTTCTTC,CASSPGFSYNEQFF
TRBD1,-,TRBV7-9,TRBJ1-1,TGTGCCAGCAGCTCGCGACAGGGCCGCACTGAAGCTTTCTTT,CASSSRQGRTEAFF
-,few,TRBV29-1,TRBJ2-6,TGCAGCGTTGGGGGAGCTGGGGCCAACGTCCTGACTTTC,CSVGGAGANVLTF
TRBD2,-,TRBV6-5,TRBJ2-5,TGTGCCAGCACCGATAGCGGGAGTGAAGAGACCCAGTACTTC,CASTDSGSEETQYF
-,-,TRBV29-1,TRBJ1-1,TGCAGCGTTAGGAGTCTTTTTGAAGCTTTCTTT,CSVRSLFEAFF
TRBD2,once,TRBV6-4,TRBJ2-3,TGTGCCAACAGTGACGCGGGAGGACGGGATACGCAGTATTTT,CANSDAGGRDTQYF
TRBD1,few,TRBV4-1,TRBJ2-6,TGCGCCAGCAGCCAATCCCGGACAGGGGGGAGGGCTGGGGCCAACGTCCTGACTTTC,CASSQSRTGGRAGANVLTF
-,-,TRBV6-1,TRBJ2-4,TGTGCCAGCAGTCTGAAGATAGACATTCAGTACTTC,CASSLKIDIQYF
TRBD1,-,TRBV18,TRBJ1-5,TGTGCCAGCTCACTGACCGGGACAGGGTATCATTTT,CASSLTGTGYHF
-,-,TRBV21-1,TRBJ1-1,TGTGCCAGCAGCAAAGAATCCGGGAACACTGAAGCTTTCTTT,CASSKESGNTEAFF
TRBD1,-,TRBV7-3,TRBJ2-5,TGTGCCAGCAGCACGTCAAGCGCAGGGGGTGTTGAGACCCAGTACTTC,CASSTSSAGGVETQYF
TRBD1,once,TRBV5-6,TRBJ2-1,TGTGCCACCCGGGGGACAGGGAATATCAATGAGCAGTTCTTC,CATRGTGNINEQFF
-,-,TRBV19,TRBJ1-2,TGTGCCAGTAGTATAAAGACAGGCTATGGCTACACCTTC,CASSIKTGYGYTF
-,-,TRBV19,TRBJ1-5,TGTGCCAGTAGTATAGTAGCAGGGGACGGACAGCCCCAGCATTTT,CASSIVAGDGQPQHF
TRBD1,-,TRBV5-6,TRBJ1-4,TGTGCCAGCAGCTTGGGACAGGGGGACAAACTGTTTTTT,CASSLGQGDKLFF
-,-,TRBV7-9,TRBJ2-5,TGTGCCAGCAGCCGCGGGACAGCGAAAGAGACCCAGTACTTC,CASSRGTAKETQYF
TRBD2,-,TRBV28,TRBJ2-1,TGTGCCAGCAGTTCCCCCCGTGGACTAGGCGGGAGGAATGAGCAGTTCTTC,CASSSPRGLGGRNEQFF
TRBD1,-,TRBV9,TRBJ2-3,TGTGCCAGCAGCGCGACAGGGCTCCGCGATACGCAGTATTTT,CASSATGLRDTQYF
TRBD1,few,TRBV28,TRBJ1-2,TGTGCCAGCAGTCAGGACAGGGGGCTCGGCTACACCTTC,CASSQDRGLGYTF
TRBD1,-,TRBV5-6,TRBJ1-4,TGTGCCAGCAGCTTGGAATGGGACAGGTATAATGAAAAACTGTTTTTT,CASSLEWDRYNEKLFF
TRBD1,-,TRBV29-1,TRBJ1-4,TGCAGCGTTGAGGGGACAGTGGGGGCGAGGAAACTGTTTTTT,CSVEGTVGARKLFF
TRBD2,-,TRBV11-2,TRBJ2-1,TGTGCCAGCAGGCTGACCCTAGCGGGAGGTCGGGATGAGCAGTTCTTC,CASRLTLAGGRDEQFF
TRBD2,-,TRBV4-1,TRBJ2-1,TGCGCCAGCCGTAAGTCTCCTAGCGGGATATTGAATGAGCAGTTCTTC,CASRKSPSGILNEQFF
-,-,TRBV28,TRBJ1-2,TGTGCCAGCAGTCCCTCCTGGACTGGAGAGGATGGCTACACCTTC,CASSPSWTGEDGYTF
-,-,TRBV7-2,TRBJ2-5,TGTGCCAGCAGCTCGTTAGAGACCCAGTACTTC,CASSSLETQYF
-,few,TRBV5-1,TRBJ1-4,TGCGCCAGCAGCTTGGAGAGCCGGGGGGAAAAACTGTTTTTT,CASSLESRGEKLFF
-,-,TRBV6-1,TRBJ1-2,TGTGCCAGCAGTGGGGAGACAAATAACTATGGCTACACCTTC,CASSGETNNYGYTF
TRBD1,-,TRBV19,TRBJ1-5,TGTGCCAGTAGTATCCGACAGGGAGGTGGCCAGCATTTT,CASSIRQGGGQHF
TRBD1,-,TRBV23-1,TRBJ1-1,TGCGCCAGCAGTCCTCGGGACAGGGGGTTCGTTTACACTGAAGCTTTCTTT,CASSPRDRGFVYTEAFF
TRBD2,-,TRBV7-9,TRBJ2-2,TGTTCCAGCAGCTTGCGGCCCCTAGGCGGGAGGGCCCCCGGCGGGGAGCTGTTTTTT,CSSSLRPLGGRAPGGELFF
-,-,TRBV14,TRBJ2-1,TGTGCCAGCAGCCAAGCTGCCCGGGGTGAGCAGTTCTTC,CASSQAARGEQFF
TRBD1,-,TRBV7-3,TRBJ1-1,TGTGCCAGCAGCATAGACCAGGGGGCACCCCGCGACACTGAAGCTTTCTTT,CASSIDQGAPRDTEAFF
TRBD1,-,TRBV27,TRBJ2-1,TGTGCCAGCAGCATTTCAGGGGGCTGGGGTGAGCAGTTCTTC,CASSISGGWGEQFF
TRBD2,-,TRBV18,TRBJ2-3,TGTGCCAGCTCACGGAATGCCTTTATAGCGGGAGGGCTTGCAGATACGCAGTATTTT,CASSRNAFIAGGLADTQYF
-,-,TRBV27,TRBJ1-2,TGTGCCAGCTCGCAGGGTCGGGGCTACACCTTC,CASSQGRGYTF
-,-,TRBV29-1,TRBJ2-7,TGCAGCGTTGAAGAGACGGGCTACGAGCAGTACTTC,CSVEETGYEQYF